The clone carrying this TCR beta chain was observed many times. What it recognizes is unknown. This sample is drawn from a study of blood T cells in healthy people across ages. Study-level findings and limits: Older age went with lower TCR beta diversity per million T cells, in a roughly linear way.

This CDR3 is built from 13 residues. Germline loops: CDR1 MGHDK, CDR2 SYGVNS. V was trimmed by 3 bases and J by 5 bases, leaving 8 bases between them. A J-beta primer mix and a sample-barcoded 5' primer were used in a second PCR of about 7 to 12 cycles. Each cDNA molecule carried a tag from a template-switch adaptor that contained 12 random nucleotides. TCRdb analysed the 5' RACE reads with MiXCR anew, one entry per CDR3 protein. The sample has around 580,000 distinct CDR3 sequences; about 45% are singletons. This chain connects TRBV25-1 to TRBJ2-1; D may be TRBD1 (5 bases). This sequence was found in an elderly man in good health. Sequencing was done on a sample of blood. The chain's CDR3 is CASSEAGNNEQFF. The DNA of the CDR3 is TGTGCCAGCAGTGAGGCAGGGAACAATGAGCAGTTCTTC.